What follows are 25 T cell receptor beta chains derived from one specimen sequenced in a study of T cell responses to AZD1222 COVID-19 vaccine. TCRdb's copy holds only in-frame clones and misses some; the assay was immunoSEQ multiplex PCR. Of around 110,000 clones listed, 85% to 95% are singletons. Sequenced material: peripheral blood, taken 28 days after the second AZD1222 dose. The receptors come from an adult who received the AZD1222 COVID-19 vaccine.

This sequence joins TRBV25-1 and TRBJ1-1; D may be TRBD1 (6 bases). V lost 7 bases and J 0 bases, leaving 21 bases between the germline ends. CDR1 and CDR2 (germline): MGHDK, SYGVNS. The CDR3 is 17 residues long. DNA for the CDR3: TGTGCCAGCAACTCATGGGACACCAACTTCATGAACACTGAAGCTTTCTTT. It encodes CASNSWDTNFMNTEAFF. The full variable domain, rest sourced from reference TRBV25-1 and TRBJ1-1, is EADIYQTPRYLVIGTGKKITLECSQTMGHDKMYWYQQDPGMELHLIHYSYGVNSTEKGDLSSESTVSRIRTEHFPLTLESARPSHTSQYLCASNSWDTNFMNTEAFFGQGTRLTVV.

The chain is built from TRBV5-4 and TRBJ1-1; maybe TRBD1 (6 bases). The CDR3 loop spans 14 amino acids. Between the trimmed V and J ends, which lost 0 bases and 0 bases, there was a span of 6 bases. Germline V lookup: CDR1 SGHNT, CDR2 YYREEE (reference sequence). CDR3 bases: TGTGCCAGCAGCTTGGGACAGGTGAACACTGAAGCTTTCTTT. Protein sequence: CASSLGQVNTEAFF.

This clone was observed a handful of times. The chain combines TRBV7-3 with TRBJ2-1, with D tentatively TRBD1 (6 bases). Germline assignment: CDR1 SGHTA and CDR2 FQGTGA. Trimming left V 2 bases short and J 3 bases short, with 20 bases between. CDR3 length equals 18 residues. CDR3 sequence reads: CASSLVRQVPHYYNEQFF. The CDR3 DNA reads TGTGCCAGCAGCTTAGTCCGACAGGTGCCACATTACTACAATGAGCAGTTCTTC.

The genes are TRBV5-8 and TRBJ2-7; D is ambiguous. CDR3 length: 14 residues. Germline CDR1 is SGHTS and CDR2 is YDEGEE. V shed 4 bases and J shed 1 base, with 12 bases lying between them. CDR3 nucleotides: TGTGCCAGCAGCCCTAGGACGGTTTCCTACGAGCAGTACTTC. It is translated as CASSPRTVSYEQYF.

V is TRBV6-5 and J is TRBJ1-1; weak D call: TRBD1 (5 bases). Looked up from germline, CDR1 is MNHEY and CDR2 is SVGAGI. Between the trimmed V and J ends, which lost 0 bases and 5 bases, there was a span of 10 bases. CDR3 size: 14 residues. The chain's CDR3 is CASSYSRGDTEAFF. As DNA, the CDR3 is TGTGCCAGCAGTTACTCTAGGGGAGATACTGAAGCTTTCTTT.

The chain carries TRBV27 and TRBJ2-7; D assignment may be TRBD1 or TRBD2 (6 bases each). CDR1 MNHEY and CDR2 SMNVEV come from the germline V gene (reference sequence). Trimming removed 2 bases from V and 2 bases from J, with 13 bases in between. The CDR3 has 15 amino acids. CDR3 amino acids: CASSLRGRSTYEQYF. The DNA of the CDR3 is TGTGCCAGCAGTTTAAGGGGGAGGTCAACCTACGAGCAGTACTTC.

The gene calls are TRBV3-1 (or the pseudogene TRBV3-2) and TRBJ1-2; possible D gene TRBD1, 6 bases. V gave up 8 bases and J gave up 8 bases, with 18 bases separating them. CDR1 and CDR2 (germline): LGHDT, YNNKEL (reference sequence). The CDR3 extends over 13 amino acids. The CDR3, as DNA: TGTGCCAGCGCGGCACAGGGTACTGCCGGCTACACCTTC. Its protein is CASAAQGTAGYTF.

This chain uses TRBV11-2 with TRBJ2-7; no definite D call. CDR3 length equals 13 residues. Trimming took off 1 base at V and 2 bases at J, with 6 bases between the two ends. The germline gives CDR1 SGHAT, CDR2 FQNNGV. The CDR3 sequence: CASSLGTTYEQYF. As DNA, the CDR3 is TGTGCCAGCAGCTTAGGCACTACCTACGAGCAGTACTTC.

This clone was detected only once. The genes are TRBV19 and TRBJ2-5, with a weak D call TRBD1 (5 bases). This CDR3 is 13 amino acids long. CDR1 and CDR2 (germline): LNHDA, SQIVND (reference sequence). Trimming left V 7 bases short and J 5 bases short, with 14 bases between. The DNA for the CDR3 is TGTGCCAGTAAGGGGTGGGGCAAGGAGACCCAGTACTTC. This translates into CASKGWGKETQYF.

The chain employs TRBV7-2 and TRBJ1-1; TRBD1 matches 9 bases. Losses at the gene ends were 5 bases for V and 4 bases for J; bases not matched to a gene: 8. Germline V gives CDR1 SGHTA, CDR2 FQGNSA. The CDR3 covers 15 residues. The CDR3 protein is CASSPGSTGGTEAFF. The CDR3 coding sequence is TGTGCCAGCAGCCCGGGTTCGACAGGGGGCACTGAAGCTTTCTTT.

The chain joins TRBV4-1 to TRBJ2-2, with TRBD2 matching over 9 bases. The CDR3 consists of 18 residues. J gave up 5 bases and V 0 bases, and 10 bases lay outside the gene matches. In germline, CDR1 is MGHRA, CDR2 YSYEKL. As DNA, the CDR3 is TGCGCCAGCAGCCAAGAACTTCCTATAGCGGGAGTTACCGGGGAGCTGTTTTTT. This codes for CASSQELPIAGVTGELFF.

J is TRBJ1-2 and V is TRBV28; no clear D gene. The length of the CDR3 is 11 residues. The V gene's germline CDR1 is MDHEN and CDR2 SYDVKM. V was cut by 7 bases and J by 2 bases, with 5 bases left in between. The CDR3 DNA follows: TGTGCCAGCACTGGGAACTATGGCTACACCTTC. It translates to CASTGNYGYTF.

The rearrangement uses TRBV10-2 and TRBJ1-1; possibly TRBD1 for D (6 bases). V was pared by 3 bases and J by 1 base, with 6 bases between. The CDR3 totals 13 residues. Looked up from germline, CDR1 is WSHSY and CDR2 is SAAADI. The CDR3 region is CASSEQGNTEAFF. CDR3 nucleotide sequence: TGCGCCAGCAGTGAACAGGGGAACACTGAAGCTTTCTTT.

J is TRBJ2-5 and V is TRBV25-1; 7 nucleotides match TRBD1. J lost 5 bases, V lost 4 bases, and 10 bases had no gene match. This CDR3 is built from 15 residues. Germline CDR1 and CDR2: MGHDK and SYGVNS. The CDR3 loop reads CASSGGTVGFETQYF. CDR3 nucleotide sequence: TGTGCCAGCAGTGGGGGGACAGTGGGGTTCGAGACCCAGTACTTC. The full variable domain, its missing parts supplied by reference TRBV25-1 and TRBJ2-5, is EADIYQTPRYLVIGTGKKITLECSQTMGHDKMYWYQQDPGMELHLIHYSYGVNSTEKGDLSSESTVSRIRTEHFPLTLESARPSHTSQYLCASSGGTVGFETQYFGPGTRLLVL.

The J gene is TRBJ1-1, the V gene TRBV30; weak D call: TRBD1 (5 bases). The CDR3 sequence is 16 residues long. V was clipped by 1 base and J by 0 bases, with 15 bases between them. The germline V gene encodes CDR1 GTSNPN and CDR2 SVGIG (reference sequence). CDR3 loop: CAWSDFFGGVNTEAFF. The CDR3 DNA is TGTGCCTGGAGTGATTTCTTCGGGGGGGTGAACACTGAAGCTTTCTTT.

The CDR3 region has the DNA TGTGCCAGCAGCCCTGGCCCGGAAAACATTCAGTACTTC. Protein product: CASSPGPENIQYF. The chain carries TRBV9 and TRBJ2-4; D is undetermined. V was clipped by 4 bases and J by 5 bases, with 10 bases between them. Germline CDR1 is SGDLS and CDR2 is YYNGEE. This CDR3 spans 13 amino acids. The full variable domain, in which reference TRBV9 and TRBJ2-4 provide the parts outside the CDR3, is DSGVTQTPKHLITATGQRVTLRCSPRSGDLSVYWYQQSLDQGLQFLIQYYNGEERAKGNILERFSAQQFPDLHSELNLSSLELGDSALYFCASSPGPENIQYFGAGTRLSVL.

V is TRBV6-1 and J is TRBJ2-1; tentatively, D is TRBD2 (6 bases). The germline V gene has CDR1 MNHNS and CDR2 SASEGT. CDR3 length: 16 residues. V lost 2 bases and J 3 bases, leaving 14 bases between the germline ends. DNA for the CDR3: TGTGCCAGCAGTGAACCGGGACTCCCCCACTACAATGAGCAGTTCTTC. Amino acids: CASSEPGLPHYNEQFF.

This chain connects TRBV18 to TRBJ2-7, with 11 bases aligning to TRBD2. CDR3 length: 14 residues. The germline CDR1 and CDR2 sequences are KGHSH and LQKENI. V lost 6 bases to trimming and J lost 6 bases; unmatched junction nucleotides: 7. The CDR3 nucleotides read TGTGCCAGCTCGGAAGGGACTAGCGGACCCGAGCAGTACTTC. Translating it yields CASSEGTSGPEQYF.

The chain recombines TRBV10-3 with TRBJ1-5, with TRBD1 matching over 7 bases. J was trimmed by 3 bases and V by 10 bases; bases with no gene match: 9. The germline CDR1 and CDR2 sequences are ENHRY and SYGVKD. This CDR3 has 14 amino acids. The CDR3: CATATTGDNQPQHF. DNA of the CDR3: TGTGCCACCGCAACTACAGGGGACAATCAGCCCCAGCATTTT.

V is TRBV3-1 (or the pseudogene TRBV3-2) and J is TRBJ2-5, with TRBD2 matching 11 bases. The CDR3 has 17 residues. The trim removed 3 bases at V and 3 bases at J, leaving 9 bases unmatched. Per the germline V gene, CDR1 is LGHDT and CDR2 is YNNKEL (reference sequence). CDR3 DNA: TGTGCCAGCAGCCACTTTGGGGGACTAGCGGCAAAAGAGACCCAGTACTTC. It encodes CASSHFGGLAAKETQYF.

This chain joins TRBV27 and TRBJ1-1, with a tentative D call TRBD1 (6 bases). The germline V gene has CDR1 MNHEY and CDR2 SMNVEV (reference sequence). V lost 2 bases and J lost 4, with 8 bases in between. The CDR3 is 13 amino acids. CDR3 region: CASSLNRVTEAFF. CDR3 bases: TGTGCCAGCAGTTTAAACAGGGTCACTGAAGCTTTCTTT.

This sequence joins TRBV19 and TRBJ2-7; possibly TRBD1 for D (5 bases). The CDR3 contains 12 residues. Trimming left V 6 bases short and J 7 bases short, with 13 bases between. Looked up from germline, CDR1 is LNHDA and CDR2 is SQIVND (reference sequence). CDR3 loop: CASRGQQVEQYF. The CDR3 DNA sequence: TGTGCCAGTAGAGGACAACAGGTGGAGCAGTACTTC.

The V and J genes are TRBV27 and TRBJ2-2; D possibly corresponds to TRBD2 (7 bases). The CDR3 runs 15 residues. The V gene's germline CDR1 is MNHEY and CDR2 SMNVEV (reference sequence). Trimming removed 5 bases from V and 6 bases from J, with 16 bases in between. The CDR3 nucleotides are TGTGCCAGCAGTCAACCCCTAGGGGGGGCCGGGGAGCTGTTTTTT. The encoded protein is CASSQPLGGAGELFF.

The chain combines TRBV6-6 with TRBJ2-3; D not certain. The CDR3 contains 11 residues. In germline, CDR1 is MNHNY, CDR2 SVGAGI (reference sequence). Trimming removed 6 bases at V and 4 bases at J, with 5 bases between. In DNA, the CDR3 is TGTGCCAGCAGCCTCGCAGATACGCAGTATTTT. The encoded protein is CASSLADTQYF.

The J gene is TRBJ1-2, the V gene TRBV28; a possible D gene is TRBD1 (5 bases). Trimming cost V 8 bases and J 8 bases, with 12 bases left between them. The CDR3 is 11 residues long. Germline V CDR1 and CDR2: MDHEN, SYDVKM. In DNA, the CDR3 is TGTGCCAGCGGCCAGGGCGACGGCTACACCTTC. Amino acids: CASGQGDGYTF.